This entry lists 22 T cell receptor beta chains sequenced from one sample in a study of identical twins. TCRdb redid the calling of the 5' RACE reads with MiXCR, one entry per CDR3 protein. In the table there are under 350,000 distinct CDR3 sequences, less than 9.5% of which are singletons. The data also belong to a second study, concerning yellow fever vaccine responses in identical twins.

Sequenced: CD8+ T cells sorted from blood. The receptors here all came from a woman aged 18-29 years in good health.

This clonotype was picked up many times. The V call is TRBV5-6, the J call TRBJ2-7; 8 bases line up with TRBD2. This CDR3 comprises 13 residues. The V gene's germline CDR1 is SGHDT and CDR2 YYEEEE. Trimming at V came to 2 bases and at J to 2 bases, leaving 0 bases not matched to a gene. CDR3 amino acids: CASSLLAAYEQYF. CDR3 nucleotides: TGTGCCAGCAGCTTACTAGCGGCCTACGAGCAGTACTTC.

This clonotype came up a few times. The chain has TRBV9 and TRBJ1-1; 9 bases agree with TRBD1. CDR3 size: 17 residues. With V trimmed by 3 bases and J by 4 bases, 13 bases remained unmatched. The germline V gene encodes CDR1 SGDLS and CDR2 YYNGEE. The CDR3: CASSALERTGVGTEAFF. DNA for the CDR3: TGTGCCAGCAGCGCCCTCGAGAGGACAGGGGTAGGCACTGAAGCTTTCTTT.

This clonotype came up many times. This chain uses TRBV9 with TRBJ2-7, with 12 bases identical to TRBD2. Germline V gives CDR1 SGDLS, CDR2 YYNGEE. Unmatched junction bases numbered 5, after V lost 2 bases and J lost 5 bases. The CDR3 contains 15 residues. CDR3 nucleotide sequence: TGTGCCAGCAGCGTGACTAGCGGGGGACACCACGAGCAGTACTTC. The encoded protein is CASSVTSGGHHEQYF.

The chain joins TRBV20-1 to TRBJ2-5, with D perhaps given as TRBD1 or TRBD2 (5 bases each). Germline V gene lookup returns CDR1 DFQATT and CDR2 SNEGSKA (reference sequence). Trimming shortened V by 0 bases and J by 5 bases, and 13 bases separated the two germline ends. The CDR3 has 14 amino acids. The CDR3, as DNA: TGCAGTGCTAGAGATCTCGAGGGGTTGGAGACCCAGTACTTC. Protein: CSARDLEGLETQYF.

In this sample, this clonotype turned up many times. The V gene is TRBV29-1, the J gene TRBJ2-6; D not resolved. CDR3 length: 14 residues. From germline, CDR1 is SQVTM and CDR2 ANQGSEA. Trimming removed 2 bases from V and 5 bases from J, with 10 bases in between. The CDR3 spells CSVESGFWANVLTF. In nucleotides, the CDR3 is TGCAGCGTTGAATCGGGTTTCTGGGCCAACGTCCTGACTTTC.

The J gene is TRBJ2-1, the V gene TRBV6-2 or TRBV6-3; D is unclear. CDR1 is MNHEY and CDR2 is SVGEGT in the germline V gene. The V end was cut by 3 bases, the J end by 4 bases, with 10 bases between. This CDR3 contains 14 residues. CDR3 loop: CASSYGRGYNEQFF. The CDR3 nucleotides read TGTGCCAGCAGTTATGGAAGAGGATACAATGAGCAGTTCTTC.

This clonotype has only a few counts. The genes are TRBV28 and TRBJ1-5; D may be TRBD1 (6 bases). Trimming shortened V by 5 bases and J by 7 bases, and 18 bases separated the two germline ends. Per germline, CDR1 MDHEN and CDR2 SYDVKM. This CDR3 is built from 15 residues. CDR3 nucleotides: TGTGCCAGCAGTGCAACCAGGGGTTTATGGCAGCCCCAGCATTTT. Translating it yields CASSATRGLWQPQHF.

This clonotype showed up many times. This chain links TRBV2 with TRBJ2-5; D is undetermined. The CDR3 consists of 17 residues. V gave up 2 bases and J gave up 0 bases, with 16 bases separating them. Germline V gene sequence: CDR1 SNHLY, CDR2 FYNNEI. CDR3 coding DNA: TGTGCCAGCAGTGAACGGCGATTTCTGGGGTACCAAGAGACCCAGTACTTC. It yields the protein CASSERRFLGYQETQYF.

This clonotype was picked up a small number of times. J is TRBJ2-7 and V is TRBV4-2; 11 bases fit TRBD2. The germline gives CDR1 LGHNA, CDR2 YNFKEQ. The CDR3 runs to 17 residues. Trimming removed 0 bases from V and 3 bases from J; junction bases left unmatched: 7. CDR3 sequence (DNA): TGTGCCAGCAGCCAAGAGGCTAGCGGGAGGTTAAGCTACGAGCAGTACTTC. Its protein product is CASSQEASGRLSYEQYF.

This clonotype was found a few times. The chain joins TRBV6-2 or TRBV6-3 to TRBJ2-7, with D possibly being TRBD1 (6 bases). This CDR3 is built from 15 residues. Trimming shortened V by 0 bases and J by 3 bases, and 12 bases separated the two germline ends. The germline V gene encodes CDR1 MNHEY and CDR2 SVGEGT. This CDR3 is CASSYSGGAYYEQYF. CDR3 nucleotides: TGTGCCAGCAGTTACTCTGGGGGCGCTTACTACGAGCAGTACTTC.

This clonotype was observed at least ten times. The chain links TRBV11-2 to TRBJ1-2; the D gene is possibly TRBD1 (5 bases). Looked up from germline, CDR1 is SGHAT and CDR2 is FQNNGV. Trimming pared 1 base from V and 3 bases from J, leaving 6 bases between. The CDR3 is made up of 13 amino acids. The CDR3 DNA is TGTGCCAGCAGCTTAGTCAGGGACTATGGCTACACCTTC. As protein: CASSLVRDYGYTF.

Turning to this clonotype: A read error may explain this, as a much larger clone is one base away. Here the CDR3 DNA reads TGTGCCAGCAGCTCGAGCCGGGACAGGTTCCACCTTACCACCGGGGAGCTGTTTTTT. The encoded protein is CASSSSRDRFHLTTGELFF. V gene TRBV11-1 combines with J gene TRBJ2-2, with 8 bases fitting TRBD1. V was pared by 4 bases and J by 4 bases, with 17 bases of the junction left unmatched. The CDR3 is 19 residues long. Germline CDR1 and CDR2: SGHAT and FQDESV (reference sequence).

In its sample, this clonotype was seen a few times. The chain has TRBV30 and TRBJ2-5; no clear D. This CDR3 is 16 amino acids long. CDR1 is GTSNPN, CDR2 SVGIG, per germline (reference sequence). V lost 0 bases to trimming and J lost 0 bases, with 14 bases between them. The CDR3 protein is CAWSVFPGEYQETQYF. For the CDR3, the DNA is TGTGCCTGGAGTGTATTCCCAGGAGAGTACCAAGAGACCCAGTACTTC.

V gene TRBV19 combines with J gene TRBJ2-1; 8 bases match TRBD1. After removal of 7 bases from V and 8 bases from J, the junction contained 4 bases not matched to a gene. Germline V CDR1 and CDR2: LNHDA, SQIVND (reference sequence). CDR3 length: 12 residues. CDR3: CASNSQGDEQFF. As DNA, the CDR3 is TGTGCCAGTAATTCACAGGGGGATGAGCAGTTCTTC.

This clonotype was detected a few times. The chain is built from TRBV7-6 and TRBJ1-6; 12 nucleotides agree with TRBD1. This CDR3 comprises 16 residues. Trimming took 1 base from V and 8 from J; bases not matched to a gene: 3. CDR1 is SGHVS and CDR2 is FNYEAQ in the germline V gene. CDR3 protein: CASSLGDRGPDSPLHF. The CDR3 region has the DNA TGTGCCAGCAGCTTAGGGGACAGGGGGCCGGATTCACCCCTCCACTTT.

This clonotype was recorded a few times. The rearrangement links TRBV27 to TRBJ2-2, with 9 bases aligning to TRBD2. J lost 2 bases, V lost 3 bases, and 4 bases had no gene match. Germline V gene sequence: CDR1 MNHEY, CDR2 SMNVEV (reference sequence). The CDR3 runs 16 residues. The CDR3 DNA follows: TGTGCCAGCAGTTTGTTGCTAGCGGGAAACACCGGGGAGCTGTTTTTT. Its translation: CASSLLLAGNTGELFF.

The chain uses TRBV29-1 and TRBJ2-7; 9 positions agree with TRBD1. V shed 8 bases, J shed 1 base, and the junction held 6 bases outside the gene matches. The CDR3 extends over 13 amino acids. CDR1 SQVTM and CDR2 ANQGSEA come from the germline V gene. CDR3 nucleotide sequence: TGCAGCTATCGACAGGGGGAGTCCTACGAGCAGTACTTC. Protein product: CSYRQGESYEQYF.

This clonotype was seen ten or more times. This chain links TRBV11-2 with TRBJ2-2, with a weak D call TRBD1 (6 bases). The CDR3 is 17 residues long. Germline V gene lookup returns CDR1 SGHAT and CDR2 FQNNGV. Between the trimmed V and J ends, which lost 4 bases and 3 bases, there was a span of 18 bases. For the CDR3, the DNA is TGTGCCAGCAGCTCCACTTATCCGACAGGATACACCGGGGAGCTGTTTTTT. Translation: CASSSTYPTGYTGELFF.

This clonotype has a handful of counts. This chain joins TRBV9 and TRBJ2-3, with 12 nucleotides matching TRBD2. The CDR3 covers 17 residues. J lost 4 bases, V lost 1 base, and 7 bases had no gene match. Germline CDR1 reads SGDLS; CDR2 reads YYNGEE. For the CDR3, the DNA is TGTGCCAGCAGCGTACCTCTAGCGGGGGGGCCTTCAGATACGCAGTATTTT. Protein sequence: CASSVPLAGGPSDTQYF.

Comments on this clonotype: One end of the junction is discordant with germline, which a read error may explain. This CDR3 is CSSTPGQGYEQYF. The CDR3 DNA follows: TGTTCCAGCACCCCGGGACAGGGATACGAGCAGTACTTC. This chain links TRBV28 with TRBJ2-7, with 9 bases aligning to TRBD1. The germline CDR1 and CDR2 sequences are MDHEN and SYDVKM. CDR3 size: 13 residues.

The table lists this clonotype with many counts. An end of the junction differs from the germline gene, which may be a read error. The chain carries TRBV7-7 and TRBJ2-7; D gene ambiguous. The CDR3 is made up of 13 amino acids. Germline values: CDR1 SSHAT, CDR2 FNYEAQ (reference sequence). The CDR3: CASSLAAHYEQYF. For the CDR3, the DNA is TGTGCTAGCAGCTTGGCAGCCCATTACGAGCAGTACTTC.

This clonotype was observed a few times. DNA of the CDR3: TGTGCCAGCAGCCTTAAAAACATTGTGGGGACTAGCGGGAGGTACTCAGATACGCAGTATTTT. The encoded protein is CASSLKNIVGTSGRYSDTQYF. The chain recombines TRBV27 with TRBJ2-3; 15 bases are shared with TRBD2. Germline values: CDR1 MNHEY, CDR2 SMNVEV (reference sequence). The CDR3 sequence is 21 residues long. V was pared by 6 bases and J by 4 bases, with 20 bases of the junction left unmatched.